Listed here are 25 T cell receptor beta chains from one sample, sequenced in a study of metastatic and nonmetastatic thyroid tumors. Thyroid surgery was performed in patients who had received no treatment beforehand. With MiXCR, TCRdb called clones anew from the PCR reads. The sample consists of around 45,000 clones, roughly 3.9% of them appearing once. The specimen was blood. These receptors were taken from a female donor with papillary thyroid cancer or a benign thyroid nodule (not recorded which). Some clones in this sample may be carry-over from other donors' samples.

This clone was detected many times. V usage is TRBV2 and J usage is TRBJ1-1, with a tentative D call TRBD1 (5 bases). The germline V gene encodes CDR1 SNHLY and CDR2 FYNNEI. The length of the CDR3 is 18 residues. Trimming removed 7 bases from V and 0 bases from J, with 24 bases in between. CDR3 protein: CASKDLLNRRGVNTEAFF. The CDR3 region has the DNA TGTGCCAGCAAAGACCTCCTGAACAGGCGGGGCGTGAACACTGAAGCTTTCTTT.

This clone has a count of ten or more. V and J are TRBV19 and TRBJ1-5; 9 nucleotides agree with TRBD1. The CDR3 extends over 15 amino acids. With 0 bases clipped from V and 12 bases from J, the junction kept 9 bases outside the gene matches. CDR1 and CDR2 (germline): LNHDA, SQIVND (reference sequence). CDR3 DNA: TGTGCCAGTAGTATAGACGGGACAGGGATTTCGTACCAGCATTTT. Its protein product is CASSIDGTGISYQHF.

In this sample, this clone turned up many times. The chain couples TRBV10-2 to TRBJ2-5; 9 bases line up with TRBD2. The CDR3 consists of 15 residues. The trim removed 2 bases at V and 4 bases at J, leaving 5 bases unmatched. CDR1 and CDR2 from the germline V gene are WSHSY and SAAADI. The CDR3 DNA follows: TGCGCCAGCAGTGAGCGCGGGAGGGCCGGAGAGACCCAGTACTTC. Amino acid sequence: CASSERGRAGETQYF.

The chain has TRBV15 and TRBJ1-6; a weak D match, TRBD1 (5 bases). Trimming removed 8 bases from V and 8 bases from J, with 16 bases in between. The germline gives CDR1 LNHNV, CDR2 YYDKDF (reference sequence). The CDR3 consists of 14 residues. The CDR3 loop reads CATRPGGTDSPLHF. CDR3 DNA: TGTGCCACCCGCCCCGGGGGTACGGATTCACCCCTCCACTTT.

A remark on this clone: Germline is not matched at one junction end, which may reflect a read error. The chain carries TRBV29-1 and TRBJ2-3; 12 positions agree with TRBD1. Germline V gives CDR1 SQVTM, CDR2 ANQGSEA. This CDR3 contains 14 residues. The CDR3 bases are TGCATCCCCGGGGGACAGGGGGCAACAGACACGCAGTATTTT. Residues: CIPGGQGATDTQYF.

A few counts support this clone. This rearrangement joins TRBV6-4 to TRBJ2-2; 10 bases are a match to TRBD2. Germline V gives CDR1 MRHNA, CDR2 SNTAGT. This CDR3 has 18 residues. J was trimmed by 4 bases and V by 6 bases; bases with no gene match: 14. The DNA of the CDR3 is TGTGCCAGCAGATCCCTCGTCCTAGCGGGAGTACGCACCGGGGAGCTGTTTTTT. Protein: CASRSLVLAGVRTGELFF.

This clone appeared many times. A much bigger clone sits one base away, suggesting this may be a read error. Other DNA sequences within the sample encode an identical CDR3. CDR3 sequence (DNA): TGTGCTAGTGGCTTGGGAGACAGTTTGAACACTGAAGCTTTCTTT. It codes for CASGLGDSLNTEAFF. This chain links TRBV12-5 with TRBJ1-1; D might be TRBD1 (5 bases). The length of the CDR3 is 15 residues. Germline CDR1 and CDR2: LGHNT and FRNRAP.

This clone has only a few counts. The V call is TRBV19, the J call TRBJ2-3, with 11 bases fitting TRBD1. V lost 9 bases, J lost 0 bases, and 8 bases stayed unmatched. The germline CDR1 and CDR2 sequences are LNHDA and SQIVND (reference sequence). The CDR3 sequence is 16 residues long. CDR3 nucleotides: TGTGCCAGCGGTGGGACAGGGGGTTCGAGCACAGATACGCAGTATTTT. Translating gives CASGGTGGSSTDTQYF.

In the case of this clone: Other nucleotide sequences from this sample produce the same CDR3. V usage is TRBV7-6 and J usage is TRBJ2-5, with TRBD2 matching 8 bases. J lost 11 bases, V lost 8 bases, and 16 bases had no gene match. Germline CDR1 is SGHVS and CDR2 is FNYEAQ. The length of the CDR3 is 14 residues. The chain's CDR3 is CASQLSGRGETQYF. The CDR3 DNA reads as TGTGCCAGCCAGTTGAGCGGGAGAGGCGAAACACAGTACTTC.

In this sample, this clone turned up many times. This rearrangement joins TRBV6-4 to TRBJ2-2; the match to TRBD1 covers 9 bases. This CDR3 comprises 14 residues. After removal of 7 bases from V and 3 bases from J, the junction contained 3 bases not matched to a gene. The germline CDR1 and CDR2 sequences are MRHNA and SNTAGT. The CDR3 region is CASKGDRDTGELFF. The CDR3 coding sequence is TGTGCCAGCAAAGGGGACAGGGACACCGGGGAGCTGTTTTTT.

This clone was seen ten or more times. The V gene is TRBV11-2, the J gene TRBJ2-1; D remains unclear. V lost 5 bases and J 3 bases, leaving 11 bases between the germline ends. Germline loops: CDR1 SGHAT, CDR2 FQNNGV. This CDR3 is 14 amino acids long. The DNA of the CDR3 is TGTGCCAGCAGCCCCACAGACAACTACAATGAGCAGTTCTTC. The encoded protein is CASSPTDNYNEQFF.

This clone was detected ten times or more. This chain connects TRBV3-1 to TRBJ2-2; 7 positions agree with TRBD2. This CDR3 is 17 amino acids long. J gave up 1 base and V 5 bases, and 10 bases lay outside the gene matches. Germline V gene data show CDR1 as LGHDT and CDR2 as YNNKEL (reference sequence). This chain's CDR3 is CASSKRGGGRNTGELFF. DNA for the CDR3: TGTGCCAGCAGCAAGAGGGGCGGCGGGAGGAACACCGGGGAGCTGTTTTTT. The complete variable domain, with remaining parts taken from reference TRBV3-1 and TRBJ2-2, reads DTAVSQTPKYLVTQMGNDKSIKCEQNLGHDTMYWYKQDSKKFLKIMFSYNNKELIINETVPNRFSPKSPDKAHLNLHINSLELGDSAVYFCASSKRGGGRNTGELFFGEGSRLTVL.

In this sample, this clone turned up a few times. The chain combines TRBV4-1 with TRBJ1-2, with D unresolved. The germline V gene encodes CDR1 MGHRA and CDR2 YSYEKL. The CDR3 length is 11 residues. V was shortened by 10 bases and J by 6 bases, with 12 bases between the two germline ends. CDR3 nucleotides: TGCGCCAACTCCGGCTTCCATGGCTACACCTTC. It codes for CANSGFHGYTF.

This clone appeared a few times. This may arise from a read error, as a much more abundant clone is one base away. V gene TRBV7-6 combines with J gene TRBJ2-5; TRBD2 agrees at 7 bases. The V gene's germline CDR1 is SGHVS and CDR2 FNYEAQ. The CDR3 loop spans 15 amino acids. J lost 6 bases, V lost 6 bases, and 13 bases had no gene match. CDR3 protein: CASRSIHGRGKTQYF. In DNA, the CDR3 is TGTGCCAGCAGATCAATTCATGGGAGGGGAAAGACCCAGTACTTC.

This chain uses TRBV19 with TRBJ2-7, with 8 nucleotides matching TRBD2. Germline CDR1 is LNHDA and CDR2 is SQIVND (reference sequence). The CDR3 runs 14 residues. V lost 9 bases and J lost 3; bases outside the gene matches: 10. CDR3: CASTPGLVDYEQYF. The CDR3 region has the DNA TGTGCCAGCACCCCGGGACTAGTGGACTACGAGCAGTACTTC.

A remark on this clone: This may come from a read error, since a much larger clone is one base off. This specimen includes other DNA sequences encoding the same CDR3. The chain employs TRBV9 and TRBJ2-5; TRBD2 matches at 7 bases. The CDR3 runs to 15 residues. Germline lookup yields CDR1 SGDLS and CDR2 YYNGEE. J gave up 5 bases and V 5 bases, and 12 bases lay outside the gene matches. This CDR3 is CASSHPRAGSETQYF. The CDR3 DNA reads as TGTGCCAGCAGTCACCCTAGAGCGGGAAGCGAGACCCAGTACTTC.

This clone was detected many times. This chain links TRBV6-1 with TRBJ1-6, with TRBD1 matching 11 bases. There are 16 residues in the CDR3. The germline CDR1 and CDR2 sequences are MNHNS and SASEGT. V lost 6 bases to trimming and J lost 5 bases; unmatched junction nucleotides: 6. CDR3 sequence reads: CASSFGQGAHNSPLHF. CDR3 nucleotide sequence: TGTGCCAGCAGCTTCGGACAGGGGGCACATAATTCACCCCTCCACTTT.

In this sample, this clone turned up many times. The chain uses TRBV4-2 and TRBJ2-6; 8 bases match TRBD2. CDR3 length: 16 residues. V trimming: 0 bases; J trimming: 2 bases; junction bases outside the gene matches: 0. Germline V CDR1 and CDR2: LGHNA, YNFKEQ. The CDR3 spells CASSQEGLAGANVLTF. The CDR3 nucleotides are TGTGCCAGCAGCCAAGAGGGACTAGCTGGGGCCAACGTCCTGACTTTC.

On this clone: This may be a read error, as it is one base from a much larger clone. The J gene is TRBJ1-1, the V gene TRBV7-8; TRBD1 is a possible D gene (5 bases). The CDR3 length is 12 residues. The germline V gene has CDR1 SGHVS and CDR2 FQNEAQ. The CDR3 bases are TGTGCCAGCAGCTTTCCGGGGACTGGAGCTTTCTTT. Protein sequence: CASSFPGTGAFF. The whole variable domain, filled in from reference TRBV7-8 and TRBJ1-1, reads GAGVSQSPRYKVAKRGQDVALRCDPISGHVSLFWYQQALGQGPEFLTYFQNEAQLDKSGLPSDRFFAERPEGSVSTLKIQRTQQEDSAVYLCASSFPGTGAFFGQGTRLTVV.

This clone has at least ten counts. The rearrangement uses TRBV4-1 and TRBJ2-1; perhaps TRBD2 as D (6 bases). CDR3 length: 17 residues. Germline CDR1 MGHRA, CDR2 YSYEKL. The V end lost 1 base, the J end lost 4 bases, and 17 bases lay between the germline ends. CDR3 bases: TGCGCCAGCAGCCAAGTTCTCGGGAGAGGGATATACAATGAGCAGTTCTTC. Encoded protein: CASSQVLGRGIYNEQFF.

The chain uses TRBV11-2 and TRBJ2-7; no reliable D call. The V gene's germline CDR1 is SGHAT and CDR2 FQNNGV. This CDR3 has 15 residues. V was trimmed by 5 bases and J by 2 bases, leaving 16 bases between them. DNA of the CDR3: TGTGCCAGCAGCCACGTGTTGGACGGAGCCTACGAGCAGTACTTC. Amino acid sequence: CASSHVLDGAYEQYF.

This clone has a handful of counts. The chain links TRBV6-1 to TRBJ1-5; D might be TRBD1 (6 bases). The ends were cut back, 2 bases at V and 2 bases at J, with 13 bases in the middle. This CDR3 region has 16 residues. Looked up from germline, CDR1 is MNHNS and CDR2 is SASEGT. In DNA form, the CDR3 reads TGTGCCAGCAGTGAATGGGGGGGCGAGGGCAATCAGCCCCAGCATTTT. Its translation is CASSEWGGEGNQPQHF.

The sample holds a few counts of this clone. One end of the junction fails to match germline, which may point to a read error. V and J are TRBV19 and TRBJ1-5, with 7 bases matching TRBD1. CDR3 length: 14 amino acids. In germline, CDR1 is LNHDA, CDR2 SQIVND (reference sequence). DNA for the CDR3: TGTGCCAGTAGTATCGGACAGGTCGATCAGCCCCATCGTTTT. The encoded protein is CASSIGQVDQPHRF.

This clone was observed at least ten times. The CDR3 nucleotides are TGTGCCAGCTCACCACCGGCACGTCTCACAGATACGCAGTATTTT. Translating gives CASSPPARLTDTQYF. The chain carries TRBV18 and TRBJ2-3; no definite D call. V was trimmed by 0 bases and J by 2 bases, leaving 9 bases between them. The CDR3 is made up of 15 amino acids. In germline, CDR1 is KGHSH, CDR2 LQKENI.

At least ten counts were recorded for this clone. The chain is built from TRBV19 and TRBJ2-3, with 8 bases lining up with TRBD1. The trim removed 4 bases at V and 6 bases at J, leaving 6 bases unmatched. This CDR3 region has 14 residues. Per the germline V gene, CDR1 is LNHDA and CDR2 is SQIVND (reference sequence). This chain's CDR3 is CASSKDRAPDTQYF. Here the CDR3 DNA reads TGTGCCAGTAGTAAGGACAGGGCGCCCGATACGCAGTATTTT.